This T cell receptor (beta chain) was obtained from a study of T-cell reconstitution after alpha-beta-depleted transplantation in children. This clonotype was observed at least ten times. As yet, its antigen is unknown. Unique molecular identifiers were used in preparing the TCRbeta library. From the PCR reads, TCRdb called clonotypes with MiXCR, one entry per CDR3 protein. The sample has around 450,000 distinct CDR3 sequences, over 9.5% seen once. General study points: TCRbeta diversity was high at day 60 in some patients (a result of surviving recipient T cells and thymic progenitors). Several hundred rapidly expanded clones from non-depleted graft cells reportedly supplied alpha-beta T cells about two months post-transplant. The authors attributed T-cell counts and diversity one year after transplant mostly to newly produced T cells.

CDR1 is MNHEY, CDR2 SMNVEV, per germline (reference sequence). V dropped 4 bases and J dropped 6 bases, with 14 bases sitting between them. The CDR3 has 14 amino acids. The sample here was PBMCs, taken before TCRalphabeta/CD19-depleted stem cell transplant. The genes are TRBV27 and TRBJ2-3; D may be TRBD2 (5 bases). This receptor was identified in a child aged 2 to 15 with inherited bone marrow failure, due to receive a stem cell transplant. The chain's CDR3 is CASSWESGSDTQYF. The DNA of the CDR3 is TGTGCCAGCAGTTGGGAGAGCGGTTCGGATACGCAGTATTTT.